The entry that follows covers one TCR beta chain sequence. Its antigen remains unknown. CDR1 is SNHLY, CDR2 FYNNEI, per germline. CDR3 length: 17 amino acids. V shed 2 bases, J shed 4 bases, and the junction held 9 bases outside the gene matches. Time point noted: newly diagnosed, previously untreated cHL patient sample. It was by magnetic negative selection that CD4+ T cells were purified from thawed PBMCs. Acting as the comparison were PBMCs from newly diagnosed, untreated classical Hodgkin lymphoma. This sample was taken from a study of PD-1 blockade in classical Hodgkin lymphoma. Clones were sequenced by immunoSEQ multiplex PCR, and TCRdb holds only the in-frame ones, with some missing. The repertoire consists of 29,000 or so clones, with around 92% occurring once and the leading ten covering about 0.33%. Points from the study as a whole: What caused the repertoire differences, perhaps disease activity or prior therapy, remains undefined. TCR diversity at baseline was reported to be reduced in newly diagnosed patients relative to healthy donors.

This chain connects TRBV2 to TRBJ2-3; 10 bases map to TRBD2. This receptor was taken from a human donor with classical Hodgkin lymphoma. Sequenced: CD4+ T cells from blood. In DNA, the CDR3 is TGTGCCAGCAGTGAAAGTGGGGCTAGCGGGAGAGCAGATACGCAGTATTTT. This sequence encodes CASSESGASGRADTQYF.